The rows below give T cell receptor beta chains drawn from one sample of a study of blood T cells in healthy people across ages. TCRdb reprocessed the 5' RACE reads with MiXCR, giving one entry per CDR3 protein. The sample has 760,000 or so distinct CDR3 sequences; roughly 25% are singletons. These data were also reused for a study on T cells of mothers and their children.

Sequenced material: blood. The receptors come from a boy younger than 18 in good health. The CDR3 runs from the conserved cysteine through the conserved F or W. Each record gives: V gene, clone size, D gene, J gene, CDR3 protein, CDR3 DNA. A D gene is named only where the DNA matches it firmly. Clone size is not always given. Where it is, it says once, few, many or a class for expanded clones.

V: TRBV11-2; size: few; D: -; J: TRBJ2-3; CDR3: CASSARTDSYTQYF; DNA: TGTGCCAGCAGCGCCCGGACCGACAGCTATACGCAGTATTTT
V: TRBV20-1; size: few; D: TRBD2; J: TRBJ2-1; CDR3: CSASRPAGGRSYNEQFF; DNA: TGCAGTGCTAGTCGGCCAGCGGGGGGAAGGTCCTACAATGAGCAGTTCTTC
V: TRBV12-3/TRBV12-4; size: few; D: TRBD1; J: TRBJ1-2; CDR3: CASSTGQGADYGYTF; DNA: TGTGCCAGCAGTACGGGACAGGGGGCGGACTATGGCTACACCTTC
V: TRBV29-1; size: -; D: -; J: TRBJ1-2; CDR3: CSVGYKNYGYTF; DNA: TGCAGCGTTGGATATAAAAACTATGGCTACACCTTC
V: TRBV7-9; size: -; D: -; J: TRBJ2-2; CDR3: CASSSPYGGSNTGELFF; DNA: TGTGCCAGCAGCTCCCCCTATGGGGGATCGAACACCGGGGAGCTGTTTTTT
V: TRBV7-2; size: -; D: TRBD1; J: TRBJ2-5; CDR3: CASSSGDRVEETQYF; DNA: TGTGCCAGCAGCTCCGGGGACAGGGTGGAAGAGACCCAGTACTTC
V: TRBV20-1; size: few; D: TRBD1; J: TRBJ1-1; CDR3: CSATTGATEAFF; DNA: TGCAGTGCTACAACAGGGGCCACTGAAGCTTTCTTT
V: TRBV29-1; size: few; D: TRBD1; J: TRBJ2-7; CDR3: CSVPLTGGEQYF; DNA: TGCAGCGTCCCACTGACAGGGGGCGAGCAGTACTTC
V: TRBV29-1; size: few; D: -; J: TRBJ1-1; CDR3: CSVDNIDGWSEAFF; DNA: TGCAGCGTTGATAATATTGACGGTTGGAGTGAAGCTTTCTTT
V: TRBV6-2/TRBV6-3; size: few; D: -; J: TRBJ2-1; CDR3: CASSSTRVNEQFF; DNA: TGTGCCAGCAGTTCGACTAGGGTCAATGAGCAGTTCTTC
V: TRBV28; size: -; D: -; J: TRBJ2-1; CDR3: CASVQAGNEQFF; DNA: TGTGCCAGCGTTCAGGCAGGAAATGAGCAGTTCTTC
V: TRBV12-3/TRBV12-4; size: many; D: -; J: TRBJ2-5; CDR3: CASSLRGKETQYF; DNA: TGTGCTAGCAGCTTACGCGGGAAAGAGACCCAGTACTTC
V: TRBV29-1; size: -; D: -; J: TRBJ1-1; CDR3: CSVARDRPNTEAFF; DNA: TGCAGCGTTGCTAGAGACAGGCCCAACACTGAAGCTTTCTTT
V: TRBV12-3/TRBV12-4; size: few; D: TRBD1; J: TRBJ1-1; CDR3: CASIKDREAFF; DNA: TGTGCCAGCATTAAGGACAGGGAAGCTTTCTTT
V: TRBV5-5; size: few; D: TRBD2; J: TRBJ2-5; CDR3: CASSIGMMTSVEETQYF; DNA: TGTGCCAGCAGCATCGGGATGATGACTAGCGTAGAAGAGACCCAGTACTTC
V: TRBV4-2; size: few; D: TRBD2; J: TRBJ2-3; CDR3: CASSQEGLAGGIDTQYF; DNA: TGTGCCAGCAGCCAAGAGGGACTAGCGGGGGGGATAGATACGCAGTATTTT
V: TRBV7-2; size: -; D: TRBD1; J: TRBJ2-5; CDR3: CASSLADRGARQTQYF; DNA: TGTGCCAGCAGCTTAGCCGACAGGGGAGCGAGGCAGACCCAGTACTTC
V: TRBV10-2; size: -; D: TRBD2; J: TRBJ2-1; CDR3: CASSEVTSGSSYNEQFF; DNA: TGCGCCAGCAGTGAGGTTACTAGCGGGAGTTCCTACAATGAGCAGTTCTTC
V: TRBV6-5; size: -; D: -; J: TRBJ2-1; CDR3: CASKQQGAYNEQFF; DNA: TGTGCCAGCAAGCAACAGGGTGCATACAATGAGCAGTTCTTC
V: TRBV6-5; size: -; D: -; J: TRBJ2-1; CDR3: CASSYSGYKTPNEQFF; DNA: TGTGCCAGCAGTTACTCGGGATATAAGACTCCCAATGAGCAGTTCTTC
V: TRBV7-9; size: few; D: -; J: TRBJ1-2; CDR3: CASSTQGGWNDLGYTF; DNA: TGTGCCAGCAGCACCCAAGGGGGATGGAACGATCTTGGCTACACCTTC
V: TRBV4-3; size: -; D: -; J: TRBJ2-7; CDR3: CASSQLTEDYEQYF; DNA: TGCGCCAGCAGCCAACTGACGGAAGACTACGAGCAGTACTTC
V: TRBV3-1; size: -; D: -; J: TRBJ1-2; CDR3: CASSPFGTNYGYTF; DNA: TGTGCCAGCAGCCCGTTCGGGACTAACTATGGCTACACCTTC
V: TRBV7-3; size: -; D: -; J: TRBJ2-3; CDR3: CASSPSRHDTQYF; DNA: TGTGCCAGCAGCCCATCTAGGCATGATACGCAGTATTTT
V: TRBV20-1; size: -; D: TRBD2; J: TRBJ2-1; CDR3: CSAIESGSRYNEQFF; DNA: TGCAGTGCTATCGAAAGCGGGAGTAGGTACAATGAGCAGTTCTTC
V: TRBV12-3/TRBV12-4; size: many; D: TRBD1; J: TRBJ2-7; CDR3: CASSLGTGSEQYF; DNA: TGTGCCAGCAGTCTCGGGACAGGGTCCGAGCAGTACTTC
V: TRBV12-3/TRBV12-4; size: -; D: -; J: TRBJ2-2; CDR3: CASNTSPGPPGELFF; DNA: TGTGCCAGCAATACGTCCCCAGGCCCCCCCGGGGAGCTGTTTTTT
V: TRBV29-1; size: few; D: -; J: TRBJ2-1; CDR3: CSIGRGGNEQFF; DNA: TGCAGCATCGGTAGGGGGGGCAATGAGCAGTTCTTC
V: TRBV7-2; size: few; D: TRBD1; J: TRBJ1-6; CDR3: CASSATIGTGRNSPLHF; DNA: TGTGCCAGCAGCGCCACAATCGGGACAGGCCGTAATTCACCCCTCCACTTT
V: TRBV4-3; size: few; D: -; J: TRBJ2-7; CDR3: CASSPIGGYEQYF; DNA: TGCGCCAGCAGCCCGATAGGCGGCTACGAGCAGTACTTC
V: TRBV20-1; size: few; D: TRBD2; J: TRBJ2-1; CDR3: CSASWVAGGLDEQFF; DNA: TGCAGTGCTAGTTGGGTAGCGGGAGGGTTGGATGAGCAGTTCTTC
V: TRBV29-1; size: few; D: -; J: TRBJ2-7; CDR3: CSVVVTGVPGEQYF; DNA: TGCAGCGTAGTCGTCACAGGAGTCCCGGGCGAGCAGTACTTC
V: TRBV3-1; size: few; D: -; J: TRBJ2-5; CDR3: CASSDRIETQYF; DNA: TGTGCCAGCAGCGATCGGATCGAGACCCAGTACTTC
V: TRBV10-3; size: many; D: -; J: TRBJ2-5; CDR3: CAISAGETQYF; DNA: TGTGCCATCAGTGCGGGGGAGACCCAGTACTTC
V: TRBV7-2; size: -; D: -; J: TRBJ2-7; CDR3: CASSLYQAGAYYEQYF; DNA: TGTGCCAGCAGCTTATACCAGGCGGGGGCTTACTACGAGCAGTACTTC
V: TRBV13; size: few; D: -; J: TRBJ2-6; CDR3: CATTDAITFSGANVLTF; DNA: TGTGCCACTACAGACGCCATAACTTTCTCCGGGGCCAACGTCCTGACTTTC
V: TRBV29-1; size: -; D: TRBD1; J: TRBJ2-7; CDR3: CSVELGQGTYEQYF; DNA: TGCAGCGTTGAACTGGGACAGGGGACCTACGAGCAGTACTTC
V: TRBV4-1; size: few; D: -; J: TRBJ2-3; CDR3: CASSRATDTQYF; DNA: TGCGCCAGCAGCCGGGCGACAGATACGCAGTATTTT
V: TRBV6-5; size: few; D: -; J: TRBJ1-2; CDR3: CASSPTTNYGYTF; DNA: TGTGCCAGCAGCCCCACAACAAACTATGGCTACACCTTC
V: TRBV13; size: -; D: -; J: TRBJ2-4; CDR3: CASRVADTNIQYF; DNA: TGTGCCAGTCGAGTAGCGGATACTAACATTCAGTACTTC
V: TRBV13; size: -; D: -; J: TRBJ2-7; CDR3: CASSLVSPDEQYF; DNA: TGTGCCAGCAGCTTAGTATCTCCGGACGAGCAGTACTTC
V: TRBV3-1; size: -; D: -; J: TRBJ1-6; CDR3: CASSNSQVNNSPLHF; DNA: TGTGCCAGCAGCAACTCACAGGTTAATAATTCACCCCTCCACTTT
V: TRBV7-2; size: -; D: -; J: TRBJ2-5; CDR3: CASSATGYETQYF; DNA: TGTGCCAGCAGCGCCACAGGGTATGAGACCCAGTACTTC
V: TRBV5-1; size: few; D: TRBD1; J: TRBJ2-7; CDR3: CASGTGLYGQYF; DNA: TGCGCCAGCGGGACAGGGCTCTACGGGCAGTACTTC
V: TRBV19; size: -; D: -; J: TRBJ1-4; CDR3: CASSIGEDGTNEKLFF; DNA: TGTGCCAGTAGTATAGGGGAAGATGGAACTAATGAAAAACTGTTTTTT
V: TRBV11-3; size: -; D: TRBD1; J: TRBJ1-2; CDR3: CASSSRTGDGYGYTF; DNA: TGCGCCAGCAGCTCCAGGACAGGGGACGGCTATGGCTACACCTTC
V: TRBV7-2; size: few; D: -; J: TRBJ2-7; CDR3: CASSLPARLGQYF; DNA: TGTGCCAGCAGCTTACCGGCTCGCCTTGGGCAGTACTTC
V: TRBV10-3; size: few; D: -; J: TRBJ1-1; CDR3: CAISLEAGGYEAFF; DNA: TGTGCCATCAGTCTGGAGGCAGGAGGGTATGAAGCTTTCTTT
V: TRBV7-2; size: -; D: -; J: TRBJ2-5; CDR3: CASSVRDIGETQYF; DNA: TGTGCCAGCAGCGTCCGGGATATCGGGGAGACCCAGTACTTC
V: TRBV7-9; size: few; D: -; J: TRBJ1-1; CDR3: CASSFDRHTEAFF; DNA: TGTGCCAGCAGCTTCGACAGGCACACTGAAGCTTTCTTT
V: TRBV20-1; size: -; D: TRBD2; J: TRBJ2-5; CDR3: CSANPGTSGRETQYF; DNA: TGCAGTGCTAACCCCGGGACTAGCGGGAGGGAGACCCAGTACTTC
V: TRBV3-1; size: -; D: TRBD1; J: TRBJ2-2; CDR3: CASSQDRVRGDGELFF; DNA: TGTGCCAGCAGCCAGGACAGGGTGAGAGGAGACGGGGAGCTGTTTTTT
V: TRBV7-8; size: -; D: -; J: TRBJ2-2; CDR3: CASSYRQGTSCGELFF; DNA: TGTGCCAGCAGCTACAGACAGGGGACTAGCTGCGGGGAGCTGTTTTTT
V: TRBV29-1; size: few; D: TRBD2; J: TRBJ2-4; CDR3: CSVTGLGNIQYF; DNA: TGCAGCGTCACGGGACTAGGCAACATTCAGTACTTC
V: TRBV24-1; size: -; D: -; J: TRBJ2-2; CDR3: CATSDPADRYTGELFF; DNA: TGTGCCACCAGTGATCCCGCAGACAGATACACCGGGGAGCTGTTTTTT
V: TRBV21-1; size: -; D: -; J: TRBJ1-5; CDR3: CASSKVQFGNQPQHF; DNA: TGTGCCAGCAGCAAAGTCCAGTTTGGCAATCAGCCCCAGCATTTT
V: TRBV29-1; size: many; D: TRBD2; J: TRBJ2-5; CDR3: CSVPDVRGTSPLKETQYF; DNA: TGCAGCGTTCCCGACGTAAGGGGGACTAGCCCTTTGAAAGAGACCCAGTACTTC